Shown below are 28 T cell receptor beta chains from a single sample sequenced in a study of CD8+ T cells in alopecia areata (dated by TCRdb to the late 2010s). The method behind the library was the immunoSEQ multiplex PCR assay. RNA was extracted from all samples and reverse transcribed into cDNA as template for TCR sequencing. This is the immuneACCESS table as TCRdb keeps it, with only in-frame sequences that have V and J called. A part of the clones is gone; compared with another copy, unresolved V genes explain less than half, and the rest is unexplained. Within this sample are roughly 150,000 clones, with 45% to 60% of them counted one time only. Roughly 19% of the sample is in the top ten clones. Sample time point, as interpreted from the label and publication: baseline before oral tofacitinib. The material was CD8+ T cells sorted from blood, obtained at week 0. The receptor source for this set is a human donor with alopecia areata.

The chain is built from TRBV7-2 and TRBJ1-1, with D uncertain. V was trimmed by 3 bases and J by 1 base, leaving 9 bases between them. Germline lookup yields CDR1 SGHTA and CDR2 FQGNSA. The CDR3 consists of 14 residues. CDR3 in DNA: TGTGCCAGCAGCTTTGCCGTCAGGAACACTGAAGCTTTCTTT. Translated, it gives CASSFAVRNTEAFF.

This clone has only one observation. The V and J genes are TRBV2 and TRBJ2-5, with 10 bases matching TRBD2. J lost 5 bases, V lost 2 bases, and 8 bases had no gene match. From germline, CDR1 is SNHLY and CDR2 FYNNEI. This CDR3 contains 16 residues. CDR3: CASSEIGLAGVETQYF. The CDR3 coding sequence is TGTGCCAGCAGTGAAATAGGGCTAGCGGGGGTGGAGACCCAGTACTTC.

In its sample, this clone was seen a few times. The chain combines TRBV2 with TRBJ2-3; D gene uncertain. The CDR3 runs 15 residues. Germline CDR1 reads SNHLY; CDR2 reads FYNNEI. Trimming stripped 3 bases from V and 0 bases from J, with 10 bases between. The CDR3 sequence is CASSESGASTDTQYF. Written as DNA, the CDR3 is TGTGCCAGCAGTGAGTCTGGCGCAAGCACAGATACGCAGTATTTT.

V is TRBV27 and J is TRBJ2-7, with D unclear. The CDR3 length is 11 residues. Germline CDR1 MNHEY, CDR2 SMNVEV (reference sequence). Trimming removed 6 bases from V and 5 bases from J, with 8 bases in between. The CDR3 DNA is TGTGCCAGCAGCTGGGGTAACGAGCAGTACTTC. It encodes CASSWGNEQYF.

This clone was counted a few times. V usage is TRBV29-1 and J usage is TRBJ1-2; D may be TRBD1 (6 bases). In germline, CDR1 is SQVTM, CDR2 ANQGSEA. CDR3 length equals 13 residues. CDR3 DNA sequence: TGCACCCTATTTGAGGGGGGCGACTATGGCTACACCTTC. Translating gives CTLFEGGDYGYTF.

V gene TRBV11-2 combines with J gene TRBJ1-2; D call uncertain. Germline CDR1 is SGHAT and CDR2 is FQNNGV. V shed 5 bases and J shed 3 bases, with 10 bases lying between them. This CDR3 is 13 amino acids long. The CDR3 loop reads CASSTGWDYGYTF. The CDR3 nucleotides read TGTGCCAGCAGCACCGGCTGGGACTATGGCTACACCTTC.

This clone was observed a handful of times. V gene TRBV30 combines with J gene TRBJ1-5, with D hard to call. Trimming stripped 2 bases from V and 0 bases from J, with 11 bases between. Germline V gives CDR1 GTSNPN, CDR2 SVGIG (reference sequence). This CDR3 is built from 15 residues. The CDR3 DNA reads TGTGCCTGGAGTAGCGAGGAAACTAGCAATCAGCCCCAGCATTTT. It yields the protein CAWSSEETSNQPQHF.

The chain employs TRBV14 and TRBJ1-6; no clear D. The CDR3 length is 13 residues. CDR1 is SGHDN and CDR2 is FVKESK in the germline V gene. Trimming removed 1 base at V and 7 bases at J, with 5 bases between. The CDR3 here is CASSQGRNSPLHF. The CDR3 bases are TGTGCCAGCAGCCAAGGCCGCAATTCACCCCTCCACTTT.

The chain carries TRBV30 and TRBJ1-1; D gene unclear. The CDR3 has 11 amino acids. V was clipped by 5 bases and J by 6 bases, with 10 bases between them. Germline V gene sequence: CDR1 GTSNPN, CDR2 SVGIG (reference sequence). The CDR3 sequence is CAWVIGPEAFF. Here the CDR3 DNA reads TGTGCCTGGGTCATAGGGCCTGAAGCTTTCTTT.

This clone was found a few times. This chain joins TRBV4-3 and TRBJ1-5; D remains ambiguous. V lost 4 bases and J lost 6, with 16 bases in between. Germline V gene sequence: CDR1 LGHNA, CDR2 YSLEER. The CDR3 runs to 15 residues. DNA for the CDR3: TGCGCCAGCAGCCCACTTCTGGACTGGGCTCAGCCCCAGCATTTT. Protein: CASSPLLDWAQPQHF.

The chain couples TRBV30 to TRBJ2-7; D tentatively fits TRBD1 or TRBD2 (5 bases each). This CDR3 has 14 residues. Trimming stripped 1 base from V and 4 bases from J, with 14 bases between. The germline gives CDR1 GTSNPN, CDR2 SVGIG (reference sequence). The CDR3 DNA reads TGTGCCTGGAGTGCGGGGACCGCTGGATACGAGCAGTACTTC. Translated: CAWSAGTAGYEQYF.

This chain links TRBV27 with TRBJ2-5; D is unclear. V was clipped by 3 bases and J by 5 bases, with 16 bases between them. CDR1 is MNHEY, CDR2 SMNVEV, per germline (reference sequence). The CDR3 loop spans 15 amino acids. This CDR3 is CASSLGWRGKETQYF. The CDR3 nucleotides are TGTGCCAGCAGTTTGGGCTGGAGAGGAAAGGAGACCCAGTACTTC.

This clone has a handful of counts. The rearrangement links TRBV2 to TRBJ2-5; 9 nucleotides match TRBD1. The V gene end was trimmed by 3 bases and the J gene end by 2 bases; junction bases not matched to a gene: 4. The CDR3 runs to 15 residues. CDR1 and CDR2 (germline): SNHLY, FYNNEI. CDR3 in amino acids: CASSEGDRAQETQYF. In DNA form, the CDR3 reads TGTGCCAGCAGTGAGGGGGACAGGGCACAAGAGACCCAGTACTTC.

The chain has TRBV30 and TRBJ1-6; D ambiguous. The CDR3 runs 13 residues. Germline-derived CDR1 and CDR2 are GTSNPN and SVGIG (reference sequence). Deletions cut 4 bases from V and 0 bases from J, with 4 bases between. The chain's CDR3 is CAWTTSYNSPLHF. The CDR3 DNA reads TGTGCCTGGACCACCTCCTATAATTCACCCCTCCACTTT.

This clone came up a few times. At one of its ends the junction is not consistent with the germline gene, which may arise from a read error. This chain connects TRBV29-1 to TRBJ1-2; D ambiguous. The CDR3 spans 12 residues. Germline values: CDR1 SQVTM, CDR2 ANQGSEA. CDR3 region: CSVEDNLLGCTF. The CDR3 bases are TGCAGCGTTGAAGATAATTTACTTGGCTGCACCTTC.

The chain joins TRBV9 to TRBJ2-1; a weak D match, TRBD2 (7 bases). Germline V gives CDR1 SGDLS, CDR2 YYNGEE. The CDR3 is 17 residues long. The ends were cut back, 0 bases at V and 7 bases at J, with 20 bases in the middle. In DNA form, the CDR3 reads TGTGCCAGCAGCGTAGCGGGGAAGGCGGGGGCCGTGAATGAGCAGTTCTTC. Protein product: CASSVAGKAGAVNEQFF.

Turning to this clone: This may be a read error, as it is one base from a much larger clone. The sample carries other DNA sequences with the same CDR3. The chain is built from TRBV7-2 and TRBJ2-2; D gene unclear. Germline V gene lookup returns CDR1 SGHTA and CDR2 FQGNSA. The CDR3 runs to 12 residues. V was cut by 0 bases and J by 4 bases, with 0 bases left in between. In DNA, the CDR3 is TGTGCCAGCAGCTTAGCCACCGGGGAGCTGTTTTTT. Translated, it gives CASSLATGELFF.

There are a few counts of this clone. The CDR3 protein is CASSEAGPGQETQYF. CDR3 coding DNA: TGTGCCAGCAGCGAAGCGGGGCCAGGCCAAGAGACCCAGTACTTC. V gene TRBV13 combines with J gene TRBJ2-5; 7 bases align to TRBD2. The V gene's germline CDR1 is PRHDT and CDR2 FYEKMQ (reference sequence). The trim removed 5 bases at V and 1 base at J, leaving 7 bases unmatched. The CDR3 is 15 amino acids.

V usage is TRBV6-5 and J usage is TRBJ2-3; 7 nucleotides align to TRBD2. The CDR3 spans 16 residues. Germline trimming cut 3 bases from V and 5 bases from J; bases unmatched to any gene: 11. Germline values: CDR1 MNHEY, CDR2 SVGAGI. The CDR3 DNA reads TGTGCCAGCAGTTATGGGCAGGTGCTAGCGGAAGATACGCAGTATTTT. Protein product: CASSYGQVLAEDTQYF.

The rearrangement links TRBV14 to TRBJ2-7, with D hard to call. V was shortened by 3 bases and J by 2 bases, with 11 bases between the two germline ends. Germline assignment: CDR1 SGHDN and CDR2 FVKESK. This CDR3 region has 14 residues. The DNA for the CDR3 is TGTGCCAGCAGCCATGGCACTAAGCCCTACGAGCAGTACTTC. Amino acids: CASSHGTKPYEQYF.

Points on this clone: The same CDR3 also results from other DNA sequences found in this sample. The V and J genes are TRBV19 and TRBJ2-1; D may correspond to TRBD1 or TRBD2 (5 bases each). CDR1 is LNHDA, CDR2 SQIVND, per germline (reference sequence). V was shortened by 1 base and J by 7 bases, with 5 bases between the two germline ends. There are 12 residues in the CDR3. DNA of the CDR3: TGTGCCAGTAGTATAGGGGGGAATGAGCAGTTCTTC. It translates to CASSIGGNEQFF.

The chain links TRBV4-3 to TRBJ1-6; 12 bases are a match to TRBD1. Germline V gene data show CDR1 as LGHNA and CDR2 as YSLEER. The CDR3 consists of 17 residues. V gave up 0 bases and J gave up 10 bases; unmatched junction bases: 7. As DNA, the CDR3 is TGCGCCAGCAGCCAAGATCGGGGACAGGGGGCATGGTCACCCCTCCACTTT. Translating gives CASSQDRGQGAWSPLHF.

J is TRBJ1-1 and V is TRBV18; weak D call: TRBD1 (6 bases). The CDR3 extends over 14 amino acids. Germline CDR1 KGHSH, CDR2 LQKENI. Between the trimmed V and J ends, which lost 4 bases and 9 bases, there was a span of 18 bases. CDR3 in amino acids: CASSHPMDRDKAFF. CDR3 nucleotide sequence: TGTGCCAGCTCACACCCCATGGACAGAGACAAAGCTTTCTTT.

The sample holds one count of this clone. This rearrangement joins TRBV27 to TRBJ1-6; the match to TRBD1 covers 9 bases. This CDR3 is 16 amino acids long. Trimming took 5 bases from V and 3 from J; bases not matched to a gene: 5. CDR1 is MNHEY and CDR2 is SMNVEV in the germline V gene (reference sequence). The chain's CDR3 is CASSVKTGGYNSPLHF. CDR3 coding DNA: TGTGCCAGCAGTGTAAAGACAGGGGGCTATAATTCACCCCTCCACTTT.

This clone was found many times. V is TRBV11-3 and J is TRBJ2-3; tentative D call: TRBD1 (6 bases). Germline values: CDR1 SGHNT, CDR2 YENEEA. The CDR3 length is 16 residues. V lost 6 bases and J 4 bases, leaving 20 bases between the germline ends. The CDR3 DNA sequence: TGTGCCAGCAGGGGACCAGGGGCCCCTAACCCAGATACGCAGTATTTT. Its protein is CASRGPGAPNPDTQYF. The complete variable domain, with remaining parts taken from reference TRBV11-3 and TRBJ2-3, reads EAGVVQSPRYKIIEKKQPVAFWCNPISGHNTLYWYLQNLGQGPELLIRYENEEAVDDSQLPKDRFSAERLKGVDSTLKIQPAELGDSAVYLCASRGPGAPNPDTQYFGPGTRLTVL.

This clone showed up just a few times. V and J are TRBV13 and TRBJ1-5; D is undetermined. The CDR3 runs 12 residues. The V gene lost 0 bases and the J gene lost 9 bases, with 6 bases spanning the gap. CDR1 and CDR2 from the germline V gene are PRHDT and FYEKMQ (reference sequence). The CDR3 spells CASSLGNLPQHF. Written as DNA, the CDR3 is TGTGCCAGCAGCTTAGGGAACCTGCCCCAGCATTTT.

A single count supports this clone. The genes are TRBV30 and TRBJ2-7, with D unclear. This CDR3 is 12 amino acids long. Between the trimmed V and J ends, which lost 0 bases and 4 bases, there was a span of 7 bases. Per the germline V gene, CDR1 is GTSNPN and CDR2 is SVGIG (reference sequence). The CDR3 is CAWSVLFYEQYF. The CDR3 DNA reads TGTGCCTGGAGTGTTCTATTTTACGAGCAGTACTTC.

The chain joins TRBV25-1 to TRBJ1-1; 10 bases agree with TRBD1. After removal of 8 bases from V and 0 bases from J, the junction contained 12 bases not matched to a gene. Germline V lookup: CDR1 MGHDK, CDR2 SYGVNS. The CDR3 covers 17 residues. DNA of the CDR3: TGTGCCAGCGCCGGCCGGGACAGGGGCACCATGAACACTGAAGCTTTCTTT. It translates to CASAGRDRGTMNTEAFF.